Listed below are T cell receptor beta chains from one sample, sequenced in a study of blood T cell repertoires in COVID-19. The method was immunoSEQ multiplex PCR; TCRdb's version includes in-frame clones alone and lacks a portion of them. Here the sample spans under 500,000 clones, 70% to 90% being singletons. Sequenced sample: PBMCs or T cells enriched from blood (not recorded which). The receptors were sampled from a woman between 18 and 30 years old with acute COVID-19. The CDR3 runs from the conserved cysteine through the conserved F or W. The order of the fields is V gene, J gene, CDR3 protein.

V gene: TRBV5-6; J gene: TRBJ1-2; CDR3 protein: CASILSDSAFSGYTF
V gene: TRBV6-1; J gene: TRBJ2-3; CDR3 protein: CASSESTGQGLDTQYF
V gene: TRBV10-3; J gene: TRBJ1-2; CDR3 protein: CAAHRGGDGGYTF
V gene: TRBV2; J gene: TRBJ1-1; CDR3 protein: CASSNQGQMNTEAFF
V gene: TRBV2; J gene: TRBJ2-1; CDR3 protein: CATTPGTNYNEQFF
V gene: TRBV18; J gene: TRBJ2-6; CDR3 protein: CASSPAGTGANVLTF
V gene: TRBV12-3/TRBV12-4; J gene: TRBJ1-5; CDR3 protein: CATTRSGQPQHF
V gene: TRBV4-3; J gene: TRBJ2-5; CDR3 protein: CASSQGGGQETQYF
V gene: TRBV5-1; J gene: TRBJ1-1; CDR3 protein: CASSLGQGVAEAFF
V gene: TRBV3-1/TRBV3-2; J gene: TRBJ2-3; CDR3 protein: CASSQNRQGITSTDTQYF
V gene: TRBV29-1; J gene: TRBJ2-1; CDR3 protein: CSVGGVYNEQFF
V gene: TRBV19; J gene: TRBJ1-2; CDR3 protein: CASSVNRGSGGYTF
V gene: TRBV11-2; J gene: TRBJ1-3; CDR3 protein: CASSPGTGYGNTIYF
V gene: TRBV10-1; J gene: TRBJ2-5; CDR3 protein: CASSESSGGALGETQYF